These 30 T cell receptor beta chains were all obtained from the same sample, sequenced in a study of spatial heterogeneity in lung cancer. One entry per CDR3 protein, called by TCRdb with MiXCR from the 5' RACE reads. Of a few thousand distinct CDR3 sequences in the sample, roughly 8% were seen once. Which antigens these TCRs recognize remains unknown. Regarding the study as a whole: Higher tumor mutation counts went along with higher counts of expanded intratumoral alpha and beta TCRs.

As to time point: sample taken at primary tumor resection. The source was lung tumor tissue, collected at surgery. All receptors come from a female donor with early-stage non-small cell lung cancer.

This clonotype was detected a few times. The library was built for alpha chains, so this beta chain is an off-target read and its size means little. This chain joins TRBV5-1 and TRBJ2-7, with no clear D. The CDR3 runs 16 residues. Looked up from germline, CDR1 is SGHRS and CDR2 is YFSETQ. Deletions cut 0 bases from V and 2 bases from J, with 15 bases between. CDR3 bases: TGCGCCAGCAGCTTGGAACAGTCGGTGGGCCCCTACGAGCAGTACTTC. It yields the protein CASSLEQSVGPYEQYF.

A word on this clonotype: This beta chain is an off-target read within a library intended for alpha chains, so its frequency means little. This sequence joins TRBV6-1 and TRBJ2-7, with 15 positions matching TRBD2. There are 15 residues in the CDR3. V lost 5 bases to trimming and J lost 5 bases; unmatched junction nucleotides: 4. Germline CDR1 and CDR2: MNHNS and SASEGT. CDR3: CASSSGTSGRNEQYF. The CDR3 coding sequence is TGTGCCAGCAGTTCCGGGACTAGCGGGAGGAACGAGCAGTACTTC.

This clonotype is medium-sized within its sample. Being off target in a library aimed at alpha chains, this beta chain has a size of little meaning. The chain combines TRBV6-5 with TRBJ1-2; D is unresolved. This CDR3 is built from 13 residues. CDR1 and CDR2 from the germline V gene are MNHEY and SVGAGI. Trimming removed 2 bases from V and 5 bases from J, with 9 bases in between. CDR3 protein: CASSYGDDYGYTF. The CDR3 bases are TGTGCCAGCAGTTACGGTGACGATTATGGCTACACCTTC.

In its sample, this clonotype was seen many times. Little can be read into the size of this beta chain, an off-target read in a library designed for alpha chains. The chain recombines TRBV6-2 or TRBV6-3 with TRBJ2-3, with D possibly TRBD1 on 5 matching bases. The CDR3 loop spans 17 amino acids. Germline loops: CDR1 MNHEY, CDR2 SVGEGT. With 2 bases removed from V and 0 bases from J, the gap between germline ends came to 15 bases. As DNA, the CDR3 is TGTGCCAGCAGTTACACCCCCCAGGGCCGAAGCACAGATACGCAGTATTTT. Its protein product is CASSYTPQGRSTDTQYF.

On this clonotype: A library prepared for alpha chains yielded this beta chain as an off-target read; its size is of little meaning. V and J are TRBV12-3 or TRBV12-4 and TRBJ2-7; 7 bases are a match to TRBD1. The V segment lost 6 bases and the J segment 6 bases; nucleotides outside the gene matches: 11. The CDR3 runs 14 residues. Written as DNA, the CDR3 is TGTGCCAGCAGCACGGGACAGCGAACGTCCGAGCAGTACTTC. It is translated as CASSTGQRTSEQYF.

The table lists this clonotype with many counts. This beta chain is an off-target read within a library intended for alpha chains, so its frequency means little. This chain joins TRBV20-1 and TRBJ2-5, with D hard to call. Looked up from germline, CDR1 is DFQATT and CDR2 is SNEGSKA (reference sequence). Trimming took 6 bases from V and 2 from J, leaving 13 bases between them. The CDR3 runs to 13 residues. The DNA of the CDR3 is TGCAGTGCCGTGACACCTGCGCAAGAGACCCAGTACTTC. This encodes CSAVTPAQETQYF.

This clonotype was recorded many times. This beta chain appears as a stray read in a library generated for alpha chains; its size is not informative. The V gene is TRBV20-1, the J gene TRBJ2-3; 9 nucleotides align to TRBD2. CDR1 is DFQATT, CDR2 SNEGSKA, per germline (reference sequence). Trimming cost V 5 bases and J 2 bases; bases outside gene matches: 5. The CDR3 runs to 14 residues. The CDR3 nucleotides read TGCAGTGCTGCTCTAGCGGGGTACACAGATACGCAGTATTTT. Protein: CSAALAGYTDTQYF.

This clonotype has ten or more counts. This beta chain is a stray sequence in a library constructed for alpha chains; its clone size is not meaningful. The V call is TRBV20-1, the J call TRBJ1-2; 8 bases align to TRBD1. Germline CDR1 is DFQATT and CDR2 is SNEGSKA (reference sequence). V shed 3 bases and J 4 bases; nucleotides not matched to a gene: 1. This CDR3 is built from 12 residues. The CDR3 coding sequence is TGCAGTGCTAGTCAGGGGGCCTATGGCTACACCTTC. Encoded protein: CSASQGAYGYTF.

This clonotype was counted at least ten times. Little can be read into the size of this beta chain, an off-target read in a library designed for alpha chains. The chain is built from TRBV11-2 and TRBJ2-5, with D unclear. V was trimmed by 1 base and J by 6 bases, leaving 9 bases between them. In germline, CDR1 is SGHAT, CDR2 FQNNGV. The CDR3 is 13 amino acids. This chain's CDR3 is CASSLVGYQTQYF. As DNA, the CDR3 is TGTGCCAGCAGCTTAGTGGGGTACCAGACCCAGTACTTC.

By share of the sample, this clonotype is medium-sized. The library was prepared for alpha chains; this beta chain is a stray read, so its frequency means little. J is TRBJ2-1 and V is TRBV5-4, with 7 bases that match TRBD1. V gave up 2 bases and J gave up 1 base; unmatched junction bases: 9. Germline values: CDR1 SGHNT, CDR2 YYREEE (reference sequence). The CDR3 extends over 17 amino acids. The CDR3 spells CASSFSPGTASYNEQFF. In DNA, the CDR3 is TGTGCCAGCAGCTTTTCCCCCGGGACAGCATCCTACAATGAGCAGTTCTTC.

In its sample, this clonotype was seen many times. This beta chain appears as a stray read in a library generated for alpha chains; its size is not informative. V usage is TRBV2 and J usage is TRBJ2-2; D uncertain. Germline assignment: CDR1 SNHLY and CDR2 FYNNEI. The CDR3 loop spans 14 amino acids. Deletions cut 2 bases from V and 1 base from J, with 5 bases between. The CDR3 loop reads CASSEPRNTGELFF. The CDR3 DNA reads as TGTGCCAGCAGTGAACCGAGGAACACCGGGGAGCTGTTTTTT. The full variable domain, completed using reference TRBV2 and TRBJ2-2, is EPEVTQTPSHQVTQMGQEVILRCVPISNHLYFYWYRQILGQKVEFLVSFYNNEISEKSEIFDDQFSVERPDGSNFTLKIRSTKLEDSAMYFCASSEPRNTGELFFGEGSRLTVL.

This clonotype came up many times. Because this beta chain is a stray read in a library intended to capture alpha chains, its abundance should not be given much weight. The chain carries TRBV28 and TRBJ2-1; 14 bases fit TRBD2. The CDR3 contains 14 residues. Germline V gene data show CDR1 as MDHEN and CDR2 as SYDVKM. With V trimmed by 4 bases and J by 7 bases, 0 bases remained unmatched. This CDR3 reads CASSWTSGRNEQFF. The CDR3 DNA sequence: TGTGCCAGCAGTTGGACTAGCGGGAGGAATGAGCAGTTCTTC.

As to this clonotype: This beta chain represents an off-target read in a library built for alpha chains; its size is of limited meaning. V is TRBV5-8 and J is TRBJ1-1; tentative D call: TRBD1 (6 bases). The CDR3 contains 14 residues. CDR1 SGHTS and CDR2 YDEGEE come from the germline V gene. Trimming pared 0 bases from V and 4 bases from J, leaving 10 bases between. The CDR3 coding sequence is TGTGCCAGCAGCTTGGGACAGGCGGTCACTGAAGCTTTCTTT. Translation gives CASSLGQAVTEAFF.

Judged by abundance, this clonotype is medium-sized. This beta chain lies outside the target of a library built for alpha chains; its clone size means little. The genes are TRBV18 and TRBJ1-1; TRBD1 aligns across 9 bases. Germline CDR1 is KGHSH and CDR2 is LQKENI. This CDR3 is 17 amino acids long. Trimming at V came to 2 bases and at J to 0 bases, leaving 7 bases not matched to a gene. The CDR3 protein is CASSPGTGYTLNTEAFF. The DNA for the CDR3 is TGTGCCAGCTCACCAGGGACAGGGTACACTTTGAACACTGAAGCTTTCTTT.

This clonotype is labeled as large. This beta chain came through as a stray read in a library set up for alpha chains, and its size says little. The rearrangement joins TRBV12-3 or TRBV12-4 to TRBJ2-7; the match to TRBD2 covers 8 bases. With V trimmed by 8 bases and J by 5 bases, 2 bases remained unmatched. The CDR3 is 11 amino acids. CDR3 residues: CASRREDEQYF. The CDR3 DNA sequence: TGTGCCAGCCGGCGGGAGGACGAGCAGTACTTC.

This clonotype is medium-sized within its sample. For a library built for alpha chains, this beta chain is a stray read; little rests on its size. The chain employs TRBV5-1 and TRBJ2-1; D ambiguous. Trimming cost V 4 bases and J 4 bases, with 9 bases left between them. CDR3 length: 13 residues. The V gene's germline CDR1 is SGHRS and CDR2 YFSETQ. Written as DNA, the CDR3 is TGCGCCAGCAGCCTCGGCACTTACAATGAGCAGTTCTTC. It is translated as CASSLGTYNEQFF.

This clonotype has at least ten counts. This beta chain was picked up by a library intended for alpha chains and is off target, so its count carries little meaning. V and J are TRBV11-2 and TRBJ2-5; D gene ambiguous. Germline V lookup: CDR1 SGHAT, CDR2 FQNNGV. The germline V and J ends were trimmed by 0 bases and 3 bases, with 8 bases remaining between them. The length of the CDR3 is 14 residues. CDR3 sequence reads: CASSLDRMEETQYF. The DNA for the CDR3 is TGTGCCAGCAGCTTAGATAGGATGGAAGAGACCCAGTACTTC.

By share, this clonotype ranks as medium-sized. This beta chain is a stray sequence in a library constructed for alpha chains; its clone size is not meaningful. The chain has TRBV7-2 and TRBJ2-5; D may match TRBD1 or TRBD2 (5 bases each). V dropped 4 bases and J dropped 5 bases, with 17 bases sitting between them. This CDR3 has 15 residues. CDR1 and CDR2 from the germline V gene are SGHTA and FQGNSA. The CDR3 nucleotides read TGTGCCAGCAGCTCCAGGCCGCCCAGGGAGGAGACCCAGTACTTC. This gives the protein CASSSRPPREETQYF.

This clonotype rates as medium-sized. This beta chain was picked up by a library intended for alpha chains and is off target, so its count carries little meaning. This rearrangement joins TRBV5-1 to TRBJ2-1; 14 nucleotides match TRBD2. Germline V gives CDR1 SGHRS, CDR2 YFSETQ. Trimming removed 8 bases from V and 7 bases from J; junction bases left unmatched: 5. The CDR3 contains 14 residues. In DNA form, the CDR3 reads TGCGCCAGTGGGACTAGCGGGAGTTCGAATGAGCAGTTCTTC. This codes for CASGTSGSSNEQFF.

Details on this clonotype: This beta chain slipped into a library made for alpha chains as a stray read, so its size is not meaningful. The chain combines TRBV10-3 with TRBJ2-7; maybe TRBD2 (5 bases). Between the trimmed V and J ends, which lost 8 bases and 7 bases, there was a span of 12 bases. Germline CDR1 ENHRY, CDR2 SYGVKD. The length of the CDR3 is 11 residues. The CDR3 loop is CAIGGSREQYF. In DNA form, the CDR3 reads TGTGCCATCGGCGGGTCTCGTGAGCAGTACTTC.

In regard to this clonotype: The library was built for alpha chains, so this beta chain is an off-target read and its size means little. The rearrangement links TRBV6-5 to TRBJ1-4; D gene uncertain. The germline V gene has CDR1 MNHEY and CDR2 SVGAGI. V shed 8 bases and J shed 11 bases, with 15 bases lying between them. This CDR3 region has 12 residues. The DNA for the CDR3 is TGTGCCAGCGGACCGGACCGCGGGAAACTGTTTTTT. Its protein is CASGPDRGKLFF.

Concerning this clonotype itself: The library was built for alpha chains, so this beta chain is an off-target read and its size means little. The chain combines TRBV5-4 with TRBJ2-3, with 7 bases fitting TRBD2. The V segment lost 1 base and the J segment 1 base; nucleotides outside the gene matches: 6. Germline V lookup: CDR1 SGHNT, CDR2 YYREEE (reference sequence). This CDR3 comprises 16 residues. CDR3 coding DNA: TGTGCCAGCAGCTTGACCCAGCGGGGAGGCACAGATACGCAGTATTTT. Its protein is CASSLTQRGGTDTQYF. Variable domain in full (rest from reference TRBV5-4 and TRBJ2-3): ETGVTQSPTHLIKTRGQQVTLRCSSQSGHNTVSWYQQALGQGPQFIFQYYREEENGRGNFPPRFSGLQFPNYSSELNVNALELDDSALYLCASSLTQRGGTDTQYFGPGTRLTVL.

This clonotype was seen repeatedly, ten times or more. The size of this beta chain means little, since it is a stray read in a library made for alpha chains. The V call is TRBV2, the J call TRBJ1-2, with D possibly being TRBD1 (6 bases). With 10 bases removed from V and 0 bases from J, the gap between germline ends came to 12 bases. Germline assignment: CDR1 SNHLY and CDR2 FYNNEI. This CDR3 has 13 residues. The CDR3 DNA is TGTGCCACCGAGGGGGGATCTAACTATGGCTACACCTTC. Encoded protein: CATEGGSNYGYTF. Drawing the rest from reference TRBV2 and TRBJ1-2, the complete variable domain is EPEVTQTPSHQVTQMGQEVILRCVPISNHLYFYWYRQILGQKVEFLVSFYNNEISEKSEIFDDQFSVERPDGSNFTLKIRSTKLEDSAMYFCATEGGSNYGYTFGSGTRLTVV.

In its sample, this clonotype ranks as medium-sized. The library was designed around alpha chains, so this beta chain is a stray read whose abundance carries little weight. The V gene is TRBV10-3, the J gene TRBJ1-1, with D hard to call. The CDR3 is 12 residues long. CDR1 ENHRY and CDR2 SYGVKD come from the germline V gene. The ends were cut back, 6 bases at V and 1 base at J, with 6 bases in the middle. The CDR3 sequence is CAISDKNTEAFF. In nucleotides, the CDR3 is TGTGCCATCAGCGACAAGAACACTGAAGCTTTCTTT.

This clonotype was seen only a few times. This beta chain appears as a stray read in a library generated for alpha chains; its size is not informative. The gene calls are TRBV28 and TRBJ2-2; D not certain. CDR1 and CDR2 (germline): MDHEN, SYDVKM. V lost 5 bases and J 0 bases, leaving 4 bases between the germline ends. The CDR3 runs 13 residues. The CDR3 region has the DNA TGTGCCAGCAGTCCCCCGAACACCGGGGAGCTGTTTTTT. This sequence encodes CASSPPNTGELFF.

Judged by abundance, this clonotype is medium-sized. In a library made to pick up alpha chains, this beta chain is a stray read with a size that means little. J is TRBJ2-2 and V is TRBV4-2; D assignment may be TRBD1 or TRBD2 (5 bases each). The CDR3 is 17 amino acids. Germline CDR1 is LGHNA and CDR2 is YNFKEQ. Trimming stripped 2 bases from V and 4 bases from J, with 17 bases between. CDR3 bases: TGTGCCAGCAGCCAACCATCCCCAGGGACGGGCACCGGGGAGCTGTTTTTT. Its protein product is CASSQPSPGTGTGELFF.

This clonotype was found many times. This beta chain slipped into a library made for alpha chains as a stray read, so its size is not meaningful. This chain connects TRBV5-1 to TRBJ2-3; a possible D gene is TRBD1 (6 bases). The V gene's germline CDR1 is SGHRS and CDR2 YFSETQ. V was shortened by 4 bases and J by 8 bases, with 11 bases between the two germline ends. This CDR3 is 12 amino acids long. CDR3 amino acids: CASSGTGTTQYF. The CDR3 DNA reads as TGCGCCAGCAGCGGTACAGGGACTACGCAGTATTTT. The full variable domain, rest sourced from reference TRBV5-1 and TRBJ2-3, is KAGVTQTPRYLIKTRGQQVTLSCSPISGHRSVSWYQQTPGQGLQFLFEYFSETQRNKGNFPGRFSGRQFSNSRSEMNVSTLELGDSALYLCASSGTGTTQYFGPGTRLTVL.

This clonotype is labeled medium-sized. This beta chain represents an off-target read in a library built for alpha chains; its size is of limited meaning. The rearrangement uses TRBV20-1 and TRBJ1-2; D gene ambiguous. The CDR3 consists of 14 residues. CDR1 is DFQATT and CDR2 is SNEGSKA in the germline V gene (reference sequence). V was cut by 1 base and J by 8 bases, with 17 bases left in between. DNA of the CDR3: TGCAGTGCTAGAGGTGCGGGCGAGAGTGGCGGCTACACCTTC. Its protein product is CSARGAGESGGYTF.

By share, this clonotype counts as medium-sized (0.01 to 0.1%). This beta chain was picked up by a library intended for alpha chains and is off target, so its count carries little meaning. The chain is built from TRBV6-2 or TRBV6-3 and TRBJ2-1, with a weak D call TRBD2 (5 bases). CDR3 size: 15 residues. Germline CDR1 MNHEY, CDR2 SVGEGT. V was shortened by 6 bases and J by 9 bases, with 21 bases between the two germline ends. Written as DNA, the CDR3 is TGTGCCAGCAGCCGCGCCTCCGGGGTGAATGGTGAGCAGTTCTTC. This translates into CASSRASGVNGEQFF.

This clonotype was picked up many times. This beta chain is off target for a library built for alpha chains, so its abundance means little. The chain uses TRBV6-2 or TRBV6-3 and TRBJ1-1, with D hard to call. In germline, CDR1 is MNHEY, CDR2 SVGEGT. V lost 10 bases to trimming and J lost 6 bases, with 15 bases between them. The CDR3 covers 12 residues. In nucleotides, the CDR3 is TGTGCCACTGCCATGAGGTTGGCTGAAGCTTTCTTT. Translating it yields CATAMRLAEAFF.